The clone carrying this T cell receptor beta chain was detected ten times or more. Its antigen is unknown. These data originate in a study of CD8 T cells in ankylosing spondylitis. Findings and limits, study-wide: Ankylosing spondylitis blood appeared to be characterized by a TCR beta motif of about eight highly homologous variants. Past studies reported some motif variants in reactive arthritis synovial fluid and blood.

TCRdb recomputed calls from the 5' RACE reads with MiXCR, one row per CDR3 protein. Of roughly 42,000 distinct CDR3 sequences listed, 2.5% to 3.5% are singletons. The specimen was blood, either unsorted or a sorted T cell fraction (not recorded which). The receptor's source is a male donor with ankylosing spondylitis or in good health (not recorded which).

The CDR3 loop reads CASSVRGVDTQYF. The CDR3 DNA is TGTGCCAGCAGCGTCAGGGGTGTAGATACGCAGTATTTT. The genes are TRBV9 and TRBJ2-3; D possibly corresponds to TRBD1 (6 bases). The germline V gene encodes CDR1 SGDLS and CDR2 YYNGEE. The V end lost 2 bases, the J end lost 5 bases, and 9 bases lay between the germline ends. This CDR3 has 13 residues.